The 11 T cell receptor beta chains given below trace back to one sample, sequenced in a study of blood T cells in healthy people across ages. Through a sample-barcoded 5' primer and a J-beta primer mix, a second PCR was run for about 7 to 12 cycles. Each CDR3 protein gets one entry after TCRdb re-called the 5' RACE reads with MiXCR. The data contain 1.5 million to 2 million distinct CDR3 sequences, roughly 28% of them seen just once; the ten biggest clones take up roughly 8%. The sequencing sample was made of blood. The receptors shown here come from a woman aged 25 to 39 in good health.

This clonotype has only a few counts. The chain couples TRBV10-3 to TRBJ2-5; 11 bases line up with TRBD2. Germline CDR1 and CDR2: ENHRY and SYGVKD. Trimming cost V 3 bases and J 3 bases; bases outside gene matches: 3. The CDR3 sequence is 15 residues long. The CDR3 coding sequence is TGTGCCATCAGTGACGAGACTAGCGGGAAAGAGACCCAGTACTTC. It encodes CAISDETSGKETQYF.

The sample holds many counts of this clonotype. This chain uses TRBV7-9 with TRBJ2-1; D may be TRBD2 (6 bases). CDR1 and CDR2 from the germline V gene are SEHNR and FQNEAQ (reference sequence). The V end lost 2 bases, the J end lost 8 bases, and 7 bases lay between the germline ends. The CDR3 has 12 amino acids. The DNA of the CDR3 is TGTGCCAGCAGCTTACTAGCGTATGAGCAGTTCTTC. Protein: CASSLLAYEQFF.

V usage is TRBV15 and J usage is TRBJ2-4, with D hard to call. The CDR3 loop spans 13 amino acids. V dropped 1 base and J dropped 7 bases, with 8 bases sitting between them. Germline assignment: CDR1 LNHNV and CDR2 YYDKDF (reference sequence). The CDR3 DNA is TGTGCCACCAGCAGAGGCGTCGGCAACATTCAGTACTTC. This encodes CATSRGVGNIQYF.

This rearrangement joins TRBV9 to TRBJ1-1; tentatively, D is TRBD1 (6 bases). Germline V gene data show CDR1 as SGDLS and CDR2 as YYNGEE. V gave up 0 bases and J gave up 1 base, with 13 bases separating them. This CDR3 has 16 amino acids. CDR3 protein: CASSVGEGTWNTEAFF. The CDR3 DNA follows: TGTGCCAGCAGCGTAGGGGAGGGGACATGGAACACTGAAGCTTTCTTT.

This clonotype was counted only a few times. This chain uses TRBV6-2 or TRBV6-3 with TRBJ1-2; 11 bases fit TRBD1. Germline-derived CDR1 and CDR2 are MNHEY and SVGEGT. Trimming removed 4 bases from V and 6 bases from J; junction bases left unmatched: 16. The CDR3 is 18 amino acids. As DNA, the CDR3 is TGTGCCAGCAGTTCGGCCGGGACAGGGGGAGGGGGATCCCATGGCTACACCTTC. It specifies CASSSAGTGGGGSHGYTF.

This clonotype was seen many times. This rearrangement joins TRBV28 to TRBJ1-2, with TRBD1 as a possible D gene (6 bases). Germline lookup yields CDR1 MDHEN and CDR2 SYDVKM. CDR3 length: 17 amino acids. Between the trimmed V and J ends, which lost 7 bases and 7 bases, there was a span of 28 bases. Here the CDR3 DNA reads TGTGCCAGCATATGGGGCCGACAACAGGGAGCTTTAAGTGGCTACACCTTC. Protein product: CASIWGRQQGALSGYTF.

In this sample, this clonotype turned up a few times. V gene TRBV12-3 or TRBV12-4 combines with J gene TRBJ2-1; 10 bases line up with TRBD1. With 6 bases clipped from V and 4 bases from J, the junction kept 18 bases outside the gene matches. The CDR3 loop spans 19 amino acids. Here the CDR3 reads CASSQGQGIRDWKYNEQFF. The CDR3 region has the DNA TGTGCCAGCAGCCAGGGACAGGGGATTCGGGACTGGAAATACAATGAGCAGTTCTTC.

This clonotype was seen at least ten times. V gene TRBV9 combines with J gene TRBJ2-5; TRBD2 might be the D (7 bases). The CDR3 sequence is 13 residues long. V lost 3 bases to trimming and J lost 5 bases, with 11 bases between them. Germline V gives CDR1 SGDLS, CDR2 YYNGEE. This CDR3 reads CASSEGGWETQYF. CDR3 in DNA: TGTGCCAGCAGCGAGGGGGGGTGGGAGACCCAGTACTTC.

CDR3 sequence (DNA): TGTGCCAGCAGCTTGCAACAGGGAGCATTCCAGCCCCAGCATTTT. It yields the protein CASSLQQGAFQPQHF. This chain connects TRBV7-2 to TRBJ1-5; possibly TRBD1 for D (6 bases). The V gene's germline CDR1 is SGHTA and CDR2 FQGNSA. The CDR3 has 15 residues. Trimming shortened V by 3 bases and J by 7 bases, and 16 bases separated the two germline ends.

This clonotype was picked up a small number of times. The rearrangement links TRBV6-1 to TRBJ1-5; the D is unclear. This CDR3 is built from 15 residues. CDR1 is MNHNS, CDR2 SASEGT, per germline. V lost 8 bases and J 4 bases, leaving 18 bases between the germline ends. Here the CDR3 DNA reads TGTGCCAGCCATTTACAAGCTGGCCATAATCAGCCCCAGCATTTT. It encodes CASHLQAGHNQPQHF.

This clonotype was picked up a small number of times. The chain couples TRBV5-6 to TRBJ2-5; weak D call: TRBD2 (6 bases). This CDR3 region has 15 residues. CDR1 and CDR2 from the germline V gene are SGHDT and YYEEEE. Trimming removed 0 bases at V and 3 bases at J, with 12 bases between. CDR3 nucleotide sequence: TGTGCCAGCAGCTTGGGCGGGGCTACTGAAGAGACCCAGTACTTC. Its translation: CASSLGGATEETQYF. Filled out from reference TRBV5-6 and TRBJ2-5, the complete variable domain reads DAGVTQSPTHLIKTRGQQVTLRCSPKSGHDTVSWYQQALGQGPQFIFQYYEEEERQRGNFPDRFSGHQFPNYSSELNVNALLLGDSALYLCASSLGGATEETQYFGPGTRLLVL.